Sequencing of this T cell receptor (beta chain) was carried out in a study of T cells in tuberculosis. As for the study in general: Within 7 days of starting treatment, or before, PBMC were stored.

The data were produced by immunoSEQ multiplex PCR, yet TCRdb's version contains in-frame clones alone and is incomplete. The table records 5,000 or so clones, over 95% of them present only once. Time point noted: new active TB diagnosis, blood taken before or within 7 days of starting treatment. The CDR3 is made up of 17 amino acids. Sample: PBMCs, taken at tuberculosis diagnosis. The source is an adult with tuberculosis. V and J are TRBV21-1 and TRBJ2-7; TRBD2 is taken as the D call from the table, unchecked against the DNA. TRBV21-1 is designated a pseudogene. Written as DNA, the CDR3 is TGTGCCAGCAGCAACCCCAGACTAGCGGACAGAACCTACGAGCAGTACTTC. This sequence encodes CASSNPRLADRTYEQYF.